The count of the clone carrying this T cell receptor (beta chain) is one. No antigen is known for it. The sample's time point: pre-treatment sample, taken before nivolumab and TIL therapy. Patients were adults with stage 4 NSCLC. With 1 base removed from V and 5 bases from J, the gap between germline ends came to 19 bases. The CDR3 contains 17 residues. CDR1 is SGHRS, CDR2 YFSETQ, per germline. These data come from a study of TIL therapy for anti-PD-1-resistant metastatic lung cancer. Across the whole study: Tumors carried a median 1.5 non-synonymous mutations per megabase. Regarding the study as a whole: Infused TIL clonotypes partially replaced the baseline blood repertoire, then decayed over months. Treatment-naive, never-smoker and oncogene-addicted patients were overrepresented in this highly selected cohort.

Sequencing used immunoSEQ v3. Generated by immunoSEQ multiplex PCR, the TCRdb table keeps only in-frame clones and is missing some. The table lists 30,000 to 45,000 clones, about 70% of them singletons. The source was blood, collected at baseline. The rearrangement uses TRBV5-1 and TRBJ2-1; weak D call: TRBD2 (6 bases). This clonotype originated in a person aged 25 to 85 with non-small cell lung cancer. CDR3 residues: CASSLPWRGGRDNEQFF. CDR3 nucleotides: TGCGCCAGCAGCTTGCCATGGAGGGGTGGACGAGACAATGAGCAGTTCTTC.